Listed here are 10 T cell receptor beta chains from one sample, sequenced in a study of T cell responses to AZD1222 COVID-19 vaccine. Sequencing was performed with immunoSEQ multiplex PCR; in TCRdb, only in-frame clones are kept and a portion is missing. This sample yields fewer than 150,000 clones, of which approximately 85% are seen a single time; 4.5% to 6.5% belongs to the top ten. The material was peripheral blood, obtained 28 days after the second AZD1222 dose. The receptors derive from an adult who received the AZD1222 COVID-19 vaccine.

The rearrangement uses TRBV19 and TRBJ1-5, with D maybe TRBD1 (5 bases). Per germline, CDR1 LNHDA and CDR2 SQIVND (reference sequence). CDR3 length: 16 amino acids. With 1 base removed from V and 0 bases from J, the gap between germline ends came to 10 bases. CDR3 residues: CASSIGSRVSNQPQHF. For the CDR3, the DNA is TGTGCCAGTAGTATAGGGTCCAGGGTTAGCAATCAGCCCCAGCATTTT.

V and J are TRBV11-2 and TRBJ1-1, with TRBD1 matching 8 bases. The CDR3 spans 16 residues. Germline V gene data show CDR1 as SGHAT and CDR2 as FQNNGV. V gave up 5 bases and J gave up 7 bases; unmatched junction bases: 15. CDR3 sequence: CASSPRAQGAQGEAFF. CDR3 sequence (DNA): TGTGCCAGCAGCCCCAGGGCCCAGGGGGCGCAGGGTGAAGCTTTCTTT.

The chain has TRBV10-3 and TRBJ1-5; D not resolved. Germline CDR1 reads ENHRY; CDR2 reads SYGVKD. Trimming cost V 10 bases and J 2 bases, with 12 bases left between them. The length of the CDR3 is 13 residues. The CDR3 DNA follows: TGTGCCACCTCGGACGGGGGCAATCAGCCCCAGCATTTT. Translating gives CATSDGGNQPQHF.

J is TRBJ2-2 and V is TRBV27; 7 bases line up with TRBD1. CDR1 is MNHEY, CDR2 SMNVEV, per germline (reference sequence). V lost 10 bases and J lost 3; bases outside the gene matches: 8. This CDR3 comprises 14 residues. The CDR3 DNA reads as TGTGCCAACATTGTAGGGGGCGACACCGGGGAGCTGTTTTTT. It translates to CANIVGGDTGELFF.

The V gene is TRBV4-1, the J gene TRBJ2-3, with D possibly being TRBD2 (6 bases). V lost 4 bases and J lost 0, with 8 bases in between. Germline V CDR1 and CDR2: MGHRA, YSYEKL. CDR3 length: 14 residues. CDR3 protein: CASSRSGSTDTQYF. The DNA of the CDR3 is TGCGCCAGCAGCCGTAGCGGAAGCACAGATACGCAGTATTTT.

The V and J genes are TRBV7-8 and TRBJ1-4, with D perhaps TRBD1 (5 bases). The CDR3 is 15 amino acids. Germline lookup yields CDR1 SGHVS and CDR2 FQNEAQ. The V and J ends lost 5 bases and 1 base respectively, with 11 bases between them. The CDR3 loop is CASSLLDRTNEKLFF. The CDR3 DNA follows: TGTGCCAGCAGCCTACTTGACAGAACTAATGAAAAACTGTTTTTT. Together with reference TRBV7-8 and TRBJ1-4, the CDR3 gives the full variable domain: GAGVSQSPRYKVAKRGQDVALRCDPISGHVSLFWYQQALGQGPEFLTYFQNEAQLDKSGLPSDRFFAERPEGSVSTLKIQRTQQEDSAVYLCASSLLDRTNEKLFFGSGTQLSVL.

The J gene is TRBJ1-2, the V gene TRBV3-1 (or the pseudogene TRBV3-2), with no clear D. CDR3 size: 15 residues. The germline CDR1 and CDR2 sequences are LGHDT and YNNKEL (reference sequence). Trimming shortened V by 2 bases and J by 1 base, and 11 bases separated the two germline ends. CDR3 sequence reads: CASSQWPDSNYGYTF. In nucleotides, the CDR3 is TGTGCCAGCAGCCAATGGCCGGATAGTAACTATGGCTACACCTTC.

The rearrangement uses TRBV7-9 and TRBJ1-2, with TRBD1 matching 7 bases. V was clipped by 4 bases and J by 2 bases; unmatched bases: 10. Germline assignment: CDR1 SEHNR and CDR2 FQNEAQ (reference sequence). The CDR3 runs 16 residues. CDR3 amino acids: CASSSGTQTGNYGYTF. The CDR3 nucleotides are TGTGCCAGCAGCTCCGGGACCCAGACAGGGAACTATGGCTACACCTTC.

The CDR3 loop is CAWRVQGYTEAFF. The CDR3 DNA is TGTGCCTGGCGAGTACAGGGCTACACTGAAGCTTTCTTT. The V call is TRBV30, the J call TRBJ1-1; TRBD1 is a possible D gene (6 bases). The CDR3 contains 13 residues. Per the germline V gene, CDR1 is GTSNPN and CDR2 is SVGIG (reference sequence). V was pared by 5 bases and J by 3 bases, with 13 bases between.

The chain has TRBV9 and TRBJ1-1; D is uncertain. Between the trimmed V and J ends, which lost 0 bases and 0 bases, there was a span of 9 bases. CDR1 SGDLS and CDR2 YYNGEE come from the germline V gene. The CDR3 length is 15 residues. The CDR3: CASSVGGGLNTEAFF. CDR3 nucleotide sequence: TGTGCCAGCAGCGTAGGGGGAGGTCTGAACACTGAAGCTTTCTTT. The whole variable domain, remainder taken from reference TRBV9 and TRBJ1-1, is DSGVTQTPKHLITATGQRVTLRCSPRSGDLSVYWYQQSLDQGLQFLIQYYNGEERAKGNILERFSAQQFPDLHSELNLSSLELGDSALYFCASSVGGGLNTEAFFGQGTRLTVV.